This T cell receptor (beta chain) was captured by sequencing in a study of glioma-infiltrating T cells. The iRepertoire nested amplicon-rescue multiplex PCR amplified TCR alpha and beta CDR3s from RNA. One-step reverse transcription and amplification started from approximately 100-400 ng of tissue mRNA or PBMC total RNA. TCRdb used MiXCR to reprocess the multiplex PCR reads, holding one entry per CDR3 protein. The profile shows some 180,000 distinct CDR3 sequences, 32% of them singletons. The study, taken as a whole, reports: Gliomas, especially low-grade, showed above-expected tissue-blood divergence; non-neoplastic patients showed below. Tissue and blood shared very few CDR3 sequences.

About this clonotype itself: What it binds is unknown.

Germline V gene data show CDR1 as MDHEN and CDR2 as SYDVKM. This CDR3 has 14 residues. This sequence joins TRBV28 and TRBJ1-4; TRBD1 agrees at 9 bases. Sequencing was performed on glioma tissue, nonneoplastic brain tissue, or PBMCs (not recorded which). The clonotype comes from a human donor with low-grade glioma or glioblastoma, undergoing nonglioma brain surgery, or in good health (not recorded which). The CDR3 region is CVSTQGQGREKLFF. The CDR3 DNA reads as TGTGTTAGCACCCAGGGACAGGGACGAGAAAAACTGTTTTTT.